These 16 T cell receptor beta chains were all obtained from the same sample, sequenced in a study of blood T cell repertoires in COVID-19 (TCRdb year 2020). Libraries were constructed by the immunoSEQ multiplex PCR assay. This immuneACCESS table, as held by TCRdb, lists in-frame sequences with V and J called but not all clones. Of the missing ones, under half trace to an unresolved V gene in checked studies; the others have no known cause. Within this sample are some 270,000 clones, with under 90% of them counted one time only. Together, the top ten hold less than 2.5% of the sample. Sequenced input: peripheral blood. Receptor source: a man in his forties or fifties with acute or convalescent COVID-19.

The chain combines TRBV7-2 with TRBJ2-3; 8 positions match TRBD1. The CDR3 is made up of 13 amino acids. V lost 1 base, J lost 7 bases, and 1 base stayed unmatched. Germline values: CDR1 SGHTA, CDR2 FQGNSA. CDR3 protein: CASSLGDRNTQYF. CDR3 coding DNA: TGTGCCAGCAGCTTAGGGGACAGGAATACGCAGTATTTT.

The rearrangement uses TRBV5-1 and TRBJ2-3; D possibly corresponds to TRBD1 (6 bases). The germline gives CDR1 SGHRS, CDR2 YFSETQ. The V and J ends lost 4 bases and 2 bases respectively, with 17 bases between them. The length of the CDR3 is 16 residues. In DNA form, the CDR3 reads TGCGCCAGCAGCCCGGGCGACAGGACTTTCACAGATACGCAGTATTTT. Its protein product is CASSPGDRTFTDTQYF.

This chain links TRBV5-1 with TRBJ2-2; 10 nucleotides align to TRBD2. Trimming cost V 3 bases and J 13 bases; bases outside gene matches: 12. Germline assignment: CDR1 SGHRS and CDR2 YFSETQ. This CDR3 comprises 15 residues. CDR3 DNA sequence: TGCGCCAGCAGCTCTTCTAGCGGGGGCCTTCCGGGGCTGTTTTTT. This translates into CASSSSSGGLPGLFF.

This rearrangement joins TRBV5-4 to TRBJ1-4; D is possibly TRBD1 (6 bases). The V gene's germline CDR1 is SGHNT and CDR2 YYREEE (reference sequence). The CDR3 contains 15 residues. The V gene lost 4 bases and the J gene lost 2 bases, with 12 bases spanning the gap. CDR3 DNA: TGTGCCAGCAGCCTGACAGGCTCCACTAATGAAAAACTGTTTTTT. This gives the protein CASSLTGSTNEKLFF.

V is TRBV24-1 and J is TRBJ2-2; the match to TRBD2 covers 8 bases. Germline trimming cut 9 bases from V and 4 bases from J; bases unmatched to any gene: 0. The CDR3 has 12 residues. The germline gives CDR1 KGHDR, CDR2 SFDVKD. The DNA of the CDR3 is TGTGCCACCCGGGGGGGCACCGGGGAGCTGTTTTTT. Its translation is CATRGGTGELFF.

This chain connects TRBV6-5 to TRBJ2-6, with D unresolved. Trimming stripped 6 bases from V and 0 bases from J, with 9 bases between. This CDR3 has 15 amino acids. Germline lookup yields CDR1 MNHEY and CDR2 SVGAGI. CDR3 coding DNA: TGTGCCAGCAGAACCGAGAGCTCTGGGGCCAACGTCCTGACTTTC. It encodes CASRTESSGANVLTF.

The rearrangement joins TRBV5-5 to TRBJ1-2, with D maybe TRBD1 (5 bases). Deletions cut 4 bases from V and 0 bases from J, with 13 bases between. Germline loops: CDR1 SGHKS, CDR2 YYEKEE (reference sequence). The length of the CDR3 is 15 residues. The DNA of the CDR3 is TGTGCCAGCAGCCGGGACTCCCCAGCTAACTATGGCTACACCTTC. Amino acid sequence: CASSRDSPANYGYTF.

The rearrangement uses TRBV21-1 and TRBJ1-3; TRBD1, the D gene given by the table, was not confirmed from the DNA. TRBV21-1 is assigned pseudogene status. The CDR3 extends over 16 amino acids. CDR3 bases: TGTGCCAGCAGCAAAGAAAGGGGGCGTCGTGGAAACACCATATATTTT. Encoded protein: CASSKERGRRGNTIYF.

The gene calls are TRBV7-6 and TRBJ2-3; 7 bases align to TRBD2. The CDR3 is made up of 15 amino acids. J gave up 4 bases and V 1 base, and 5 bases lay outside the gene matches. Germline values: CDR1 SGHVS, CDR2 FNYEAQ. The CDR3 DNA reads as TGTGCCAGCAGCTTAGGCGGGGGAGGATCAGATACGCAGTATTTT. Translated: CASSLGGGGSDTQYF. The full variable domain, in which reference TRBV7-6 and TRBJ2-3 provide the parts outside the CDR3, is GAGVSQSPRYKVTKRGQDVALRCDPISGHVSLYWYRQALGQGPEFLTYFNYEAQQDKSGLPNDRFSAERPEGSISTLTIQRTEQRDSAMYRCASSLGGGGSDTQYFGPGTRLTVL.

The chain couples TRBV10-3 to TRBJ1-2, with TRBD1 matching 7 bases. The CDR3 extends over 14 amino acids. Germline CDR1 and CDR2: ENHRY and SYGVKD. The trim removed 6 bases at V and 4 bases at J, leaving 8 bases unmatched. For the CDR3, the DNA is TGTGCCATCAGCCCGAGTGGGACAGCCTATGGCTACACCTTC. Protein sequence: CAISPSGTAYGYTF.

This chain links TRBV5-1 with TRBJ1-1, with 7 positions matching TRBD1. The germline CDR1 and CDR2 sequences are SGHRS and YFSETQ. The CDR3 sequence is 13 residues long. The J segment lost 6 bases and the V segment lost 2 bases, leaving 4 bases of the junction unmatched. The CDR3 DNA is TGCGCCAGCAGCTTACAGGGGACCGCTGAAGCTTTCTTT. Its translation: CASSLQGTAEAFF.

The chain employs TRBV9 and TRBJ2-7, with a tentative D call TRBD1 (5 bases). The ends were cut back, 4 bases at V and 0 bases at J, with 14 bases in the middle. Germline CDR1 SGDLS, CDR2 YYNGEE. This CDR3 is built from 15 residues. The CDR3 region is CASSPQGRASYEQYF. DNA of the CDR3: TGTGCCAGCAGCCCCCAGGGCAGGGCCTCCTACGAGCAGTACTTC.

The CDR3 loop is CASSADRAPNSPLHF. The DNA of the CDR3 is TGTGCCAGCTCAGCTGACAGAGCACCGAATTCACCCCTCCACTTT. This chain connects TRBV9 to TRBJ1-6, with D perhaps matching TRBD1 (5 bases). The CDR3 totals 15 residues. Germline V lookup: CDR1 SGDLS, CDR2 YYNGEE. V gave up 7 bases and J gave up 7 bases, with 18 bases separating them.

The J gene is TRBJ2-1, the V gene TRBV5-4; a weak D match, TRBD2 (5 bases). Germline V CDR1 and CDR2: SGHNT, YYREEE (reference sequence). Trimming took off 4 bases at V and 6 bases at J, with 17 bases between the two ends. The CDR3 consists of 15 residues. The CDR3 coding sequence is TGTGCCAGCAGCCTGGGGTCTCCTGGAGGCAATGAGCAGTTCTTC. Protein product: CASSLGSPGGNEQFF.

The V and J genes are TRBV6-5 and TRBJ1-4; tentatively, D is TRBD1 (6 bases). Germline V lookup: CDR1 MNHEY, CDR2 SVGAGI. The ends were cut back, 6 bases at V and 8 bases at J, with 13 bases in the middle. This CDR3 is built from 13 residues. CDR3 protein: CASRDSGDEKLFF. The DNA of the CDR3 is TGTGCCAGCAGGGACAGCGGAGACGAAAAACTGTTTTTT.

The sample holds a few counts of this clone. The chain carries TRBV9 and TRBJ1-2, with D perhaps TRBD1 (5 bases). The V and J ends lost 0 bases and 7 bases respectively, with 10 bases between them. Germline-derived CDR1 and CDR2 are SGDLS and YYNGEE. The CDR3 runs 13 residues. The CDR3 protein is CASSVDGGSGYTF. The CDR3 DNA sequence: TGTGCCAGCAGCGTAGACGGGGGGTCTGGCTACACCTTC.